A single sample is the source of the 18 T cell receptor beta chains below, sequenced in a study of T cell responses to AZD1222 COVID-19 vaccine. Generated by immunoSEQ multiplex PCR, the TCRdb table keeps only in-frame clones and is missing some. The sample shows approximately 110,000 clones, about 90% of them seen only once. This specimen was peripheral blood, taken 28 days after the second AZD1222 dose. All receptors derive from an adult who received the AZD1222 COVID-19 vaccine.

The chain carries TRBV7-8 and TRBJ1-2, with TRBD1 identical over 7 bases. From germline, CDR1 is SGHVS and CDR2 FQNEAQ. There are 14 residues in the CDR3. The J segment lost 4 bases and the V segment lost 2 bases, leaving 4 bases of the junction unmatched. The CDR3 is CASSLRDSLYGYTF. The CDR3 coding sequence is TGTGCCAGCAGCTTACGGGACAGTCTCTATGGCTACACCTTC. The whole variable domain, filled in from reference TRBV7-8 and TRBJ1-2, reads GAGVSQSPRYKVAKRGQDVALRCDPISGHVSLFWYQQALGQGPEFLTYFQNEAQLDKSGLPSDRFFAERPEGSVSTLKIQRTQQEDSAVYLCASSLRDSLYGYTFGSGTRLTVV.

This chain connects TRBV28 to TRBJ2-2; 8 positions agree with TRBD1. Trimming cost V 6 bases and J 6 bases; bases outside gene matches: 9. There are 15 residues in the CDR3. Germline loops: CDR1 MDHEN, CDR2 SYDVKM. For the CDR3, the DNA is TGTGCCAGCAGGGGGACAGGACCTGGGGCCGGGGAGCTGTTTTTT. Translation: CASRGTGPGAGELFF.

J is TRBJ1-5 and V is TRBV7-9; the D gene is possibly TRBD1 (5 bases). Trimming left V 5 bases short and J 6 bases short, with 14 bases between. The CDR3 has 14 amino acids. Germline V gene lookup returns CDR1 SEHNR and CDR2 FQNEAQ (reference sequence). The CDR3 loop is CASSLQGIPQPQHF. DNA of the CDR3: TGTGCCAGCAGCCTGCAGGGAATTCCTCAGCCCCAGCATTTT. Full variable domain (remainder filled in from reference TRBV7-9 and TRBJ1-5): DTGVSQNPRHKITKRGQNVTFRCDPISEHNRLYWYRQTLGQGPEFLTYFQNEAQLEKSRLLSDRFSAERPKGSFSTLEIQRTEQGDSAMYLCASSLQGIPQPQHFGDGTRLSIL.

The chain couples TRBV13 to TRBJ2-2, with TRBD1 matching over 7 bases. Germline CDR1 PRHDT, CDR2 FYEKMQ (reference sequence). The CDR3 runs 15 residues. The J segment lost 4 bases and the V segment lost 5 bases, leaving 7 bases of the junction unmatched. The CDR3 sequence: CASSITTGRTGELFF. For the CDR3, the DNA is TGTGCCAGCAGCATAACGACAGGGCGCACCGGGGAGCTGTTTTTT.

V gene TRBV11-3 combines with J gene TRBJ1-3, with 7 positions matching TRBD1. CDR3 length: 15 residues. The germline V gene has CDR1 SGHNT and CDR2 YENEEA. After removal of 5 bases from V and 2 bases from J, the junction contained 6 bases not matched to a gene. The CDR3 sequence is CASSLHTGAGNTIYF. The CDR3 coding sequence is TGTGCCAGCAGCCTCCACACAGGGGCTGGAAACACCATATATTTT.

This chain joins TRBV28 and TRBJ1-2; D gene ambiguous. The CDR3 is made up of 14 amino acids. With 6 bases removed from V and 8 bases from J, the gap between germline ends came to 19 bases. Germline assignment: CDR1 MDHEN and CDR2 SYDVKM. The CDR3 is CASRQKGKAWGYTF. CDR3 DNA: TGTGCCAGCAGGCAGAAGGGAAAGGCTTGGGGCTACACCTTC.

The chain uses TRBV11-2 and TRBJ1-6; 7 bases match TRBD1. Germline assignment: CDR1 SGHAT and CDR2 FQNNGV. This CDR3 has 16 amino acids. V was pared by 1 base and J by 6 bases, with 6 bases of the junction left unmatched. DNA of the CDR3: TGTGCCAGCAGCTTAGCTAAGGCAGGGGGTAATTCACCCCTCCACTTT. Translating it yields CASSLAKAGGNSPLHF.

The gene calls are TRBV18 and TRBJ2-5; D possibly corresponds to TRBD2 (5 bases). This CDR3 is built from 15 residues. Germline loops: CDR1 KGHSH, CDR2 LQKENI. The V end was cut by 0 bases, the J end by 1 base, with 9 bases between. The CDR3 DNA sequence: TGTGCCAGCTCACCACCGACGGGGTCCCAAGAGACCCAGTACTTC. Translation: CASSPPTGSQETQYF. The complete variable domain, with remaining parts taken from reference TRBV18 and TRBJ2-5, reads NAGVMQNPRHLVRRRGQEARLRCSPMKGHSHVYWYRQLPEEGLKFMVYLQKENIIDESGMPKERFSAEFPKEGPSILRIQQVVRGDSAAYFCASSPPTGSQETQYFGPGTRLLVL.

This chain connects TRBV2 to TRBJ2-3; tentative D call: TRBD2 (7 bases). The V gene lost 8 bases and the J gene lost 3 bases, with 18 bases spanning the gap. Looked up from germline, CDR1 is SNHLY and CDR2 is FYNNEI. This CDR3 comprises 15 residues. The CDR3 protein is CASRRGGTITDTQYF. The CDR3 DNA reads TGTGCCAGCCGTAGGGGGGGGACGATTACAGATACGCAGTATTTT.

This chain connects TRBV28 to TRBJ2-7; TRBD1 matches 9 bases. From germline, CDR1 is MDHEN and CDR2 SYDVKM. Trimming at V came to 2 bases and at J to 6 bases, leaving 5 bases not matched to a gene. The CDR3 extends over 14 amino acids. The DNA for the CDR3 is TGTGCCAGCAGTTTAGGGACAGGGTGGGCCGAGCAGTACTTC. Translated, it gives CASSLGTGWAEQYF.

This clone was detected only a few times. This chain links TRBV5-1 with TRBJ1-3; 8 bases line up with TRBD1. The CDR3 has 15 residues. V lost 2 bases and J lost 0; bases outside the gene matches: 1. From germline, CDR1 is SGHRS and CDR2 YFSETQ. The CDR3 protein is CASSFRGPSGNTIYF. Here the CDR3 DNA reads TGCGCCAGCAGCTTCAGGGGGCCCTCTGGAAACACCATATATTTT.

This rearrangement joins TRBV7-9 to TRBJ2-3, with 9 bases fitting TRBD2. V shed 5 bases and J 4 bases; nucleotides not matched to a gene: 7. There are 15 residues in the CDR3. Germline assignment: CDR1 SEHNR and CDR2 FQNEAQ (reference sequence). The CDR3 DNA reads TGTGCCAGCAGCACTACTAGCGGGTGGGCAGATACGCAGTATTTT. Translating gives CASSTTSGWADTQYF.

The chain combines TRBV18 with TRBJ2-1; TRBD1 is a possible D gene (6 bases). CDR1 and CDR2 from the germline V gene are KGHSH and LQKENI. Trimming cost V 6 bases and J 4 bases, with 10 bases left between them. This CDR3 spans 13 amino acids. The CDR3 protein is CASSGDMYNEQFF. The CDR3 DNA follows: TGTGCCAGCTCGGGGGACATGTACAATGAGCAGTTCTTC.

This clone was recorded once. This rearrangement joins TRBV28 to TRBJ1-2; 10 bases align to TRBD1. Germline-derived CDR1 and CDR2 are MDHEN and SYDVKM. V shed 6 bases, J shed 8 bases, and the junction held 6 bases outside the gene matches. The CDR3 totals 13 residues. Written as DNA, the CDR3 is TGTGCCAGCAGATTCGGGACAGGGGACGGCTACACCTTC. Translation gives CASRFGTGDGYTF.

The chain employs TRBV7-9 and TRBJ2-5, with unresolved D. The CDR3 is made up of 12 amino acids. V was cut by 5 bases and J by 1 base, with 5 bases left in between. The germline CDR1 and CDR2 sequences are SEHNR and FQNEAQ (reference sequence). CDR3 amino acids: CASSRVQETQYF. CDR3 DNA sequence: TGTGCCAGCAGCCGAGTCCAAGAGACCCAGTACTTC.

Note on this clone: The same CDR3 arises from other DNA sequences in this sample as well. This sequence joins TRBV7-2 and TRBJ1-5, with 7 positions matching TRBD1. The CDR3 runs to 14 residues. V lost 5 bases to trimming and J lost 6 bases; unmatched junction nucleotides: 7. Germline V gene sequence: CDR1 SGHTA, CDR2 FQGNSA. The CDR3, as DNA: TGTGCCAGCAGCACCAGACAGGGAGGTCAGCCCCAGCATTTT. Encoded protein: CASSTRQGGQPQHF.

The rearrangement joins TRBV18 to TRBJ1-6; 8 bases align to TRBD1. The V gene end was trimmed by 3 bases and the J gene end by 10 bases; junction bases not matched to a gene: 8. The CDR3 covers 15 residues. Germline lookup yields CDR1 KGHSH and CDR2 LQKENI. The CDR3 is CASSPLQGGESPLHF. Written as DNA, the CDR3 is TGTGCCAGCTCACCCCTACAGGGGGGCGAGTCACCCCTCCACTTT.

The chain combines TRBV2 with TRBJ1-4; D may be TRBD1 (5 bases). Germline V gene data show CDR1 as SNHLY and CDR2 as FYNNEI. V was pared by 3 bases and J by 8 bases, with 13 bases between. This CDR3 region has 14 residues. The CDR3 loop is CASSEGRVDEKLFF. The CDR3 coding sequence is TGTGCCAGCAGTGAGGGCAGGGTGGACGAAAAACTGTTTTTT.